This TCR beta chain was captured by sequencing in a study of technical replicates of blood from a handful of donors. V was cut by 0 bases and J by 2 bases, with 9 bases left in between. CDR1 and CDR2 from the germline V gene are SGHRS and YFSETQ. The CDR3 spans 15 residues. Sequenced by immunoSEQ multiplex PCR; TCRdb stores in-frame clones only, minus some. The sample yields just over 95,000 clones, about 95% seen once. The material sequenced was T cells isolated from PBMCs. V gene TRBV5-1 combines with J gene TRBJ2-1, with D perhaps matching TRBD2 (6 bases). The sequence derives from a human donor in good health. The CDR3 loop is CASSLAGGTYNEQFF. In DNA form, the CDR3 reads TGCGCCAGCAGCTTGGCCGGCGGGACCTACAATGAGCAGTTCTTC.